Here is one T cell receptor beta chain with its context. Its cognate antigen is unknown. Both 60 Vbeta primers and 13 Jbeta primers went into the PCR. Clones were read by immunoSEQ multiplex PCR, and TCRdb kept only the in-frame ones, dropping some. The repertoire holds 78,000 or so clones, with approximately 84% as singletons. Per germline, CDR1 LNHNV and CDR2 YYDKDF (reference sequence). The CDR3 loop spans 14 amino acids. The germline V and J ends were trimmed by 1 base and 1 base, with 7 bases remaining between them. The data derive from a study of cytomegalovirus exposure and HLA in healthy donors. Broader study findings: Productive status was seen about 90% or about 30% of the time for most TCR beta V segments in an earlier analysis. According to reports, the classifier identified cytomegalovirus status with high specificity and sensitivity.

This sequence was found in a woman between 50 and 59 years old in good health and CMV-seronegative. V and J are TRBV15 and TRBJ1-1; a weak D match, TRBD1 (6 bases). The sample consisted of PBMCs. CDR3 nucleotides: TGTGCCACCAGCAGAGGGACAGAGAACACTGAAGCTTTCTTT. This sequence encodes CATSRGTENTEAFF.